A single sample gave rise to the 32 T cell receptor beta chains below, sequenced in a study of blood T cell repertoires in COVID-19. Measured with immunoSEQ multiplex PCR; TCRdb has only the in-frame clones, and not every one. The sample gives roughly 240,000 clones, about nine tenths of which show up once; under 2.5% is in the top ten. Sequencing input: PBMCs or T cells enriched from blood (not recorded which). The receptors were gathered from a woman in her forties with acute COVID-19.

About this clone itself: The sample contains more than one DNA sequence encoding this CDR3. The rearrangement links TRBV4-1 to TRBJ2-5; possibly TRBD2 for D (6 bases). This CDR3 comprises 14 residues. V gave up 4 bases and J gave up 1 base, with 10 bases separating them. Germline CDR1 and CDR2: MGHRA and YSYEKL. CDR3 loop: CASSRLGPQETQYF. CDR3 sequence (DNA): TGCGCCAGCAGCCGACTAGGCCCCCAAGAGACCCAGTACTTC.

This sequence joins TRBV3-1 (or the pseudogene TRBV3-2) and TRBJ2-3; D uncertain. The CDR3 runs 16 residues. Deletions cut 6 bases from V and 2 bases from J, with 18 bases between. Germline CDR1 LGHDT, CDR2 YNNKEL (reference sequence). The CDR3 spells CASSPRAPLITDTQYF. As DNA, the CDR3 is TGTGCCAGCAGTCCAAGAGCACCACTGATCACAGATACGCAGTATTTT.

This clone was picked up one time. The V gene is TRBV5-1, the J gene TRBJ2-5; D possibly corresponds to TRBD1 (6 bases). This CDR3 has 13 residues. Trimming pared 2 bases from V and 5 bases from J, leaving 10 bases between. Germline CDR1 is SGHRS and CDR2 is YFSETQ. CDR3 bases: TGCGCCAGCAGCTTCCAGGGGACGGAGACCCAGTACTTC. Translated, it gives CASSFQGTETQYF.

This clone appeared a single time. The rearrangement uses TRBV7-2 and TRBJ2-5; 7 positions agree with TRBD1. This CDR3 spans 13 amino acids. Unmatched junction bases numbered 7, after V lost 5 bases and J lost 7 bases. The V gene's germline CDR1 is SGHTA and CDR2 FQGNSA. The CDR3, as DNA: TGTGCCAGCAGCCCCATAGGGGGCACGACCCAGTACTTC. Protein sequence: CASSPIGGTTQYF.

The V call is TRBV7-2, the J call TRBJ1-2, with TRBD1 matching over 8 bases. The CDR3 is 16 amino acids. Germline CDR1 is SGHTA and CDR2 is FQGNSA. The V segment lost 5 bases and the J segment 3 bases; nucleotides outside the gene matches: 11. CDR3 loop: CASSLTGTGGDYGYTF. CDR3 nucleotides: TGTGCCAGCAGCCTAACCGGTACAGGGGGTGACTATGGCTACACCTTC.

In this sample, this clone turned up once. CDR3 sequence: CAWSVRGLGGETQYF. CDR3 DNA: TGTGCCTGGAGTGTACGGGGATTGGGGGGAGAGACCCAGTACTTC. V usage is TRBV30 and J usage is TRBJ2-5; a possible D gene is TRBD2 (6 bases). There are 15 residues in the CDR3. V lost 0 bases, J lost 4 bases, and 15 bases lay in between. Germline V gene lookup returns CDR1 GTSNPN and CDR2 SVGIG (reference sequence).

The chain joins TRBV2 to TRBJ2-5; TRBD2 aligns across 13 bases. This CDR3 region has 15 residues. The germline CDR1 and CDR2 sequences are SNHLY and FYNNEI. V lost 7 bases and J lost 5; bases outside the gene matches: 7. CDR3 in amino acids: CASTDGTSGKETQYF. The CDR3 DNA reads as TGTGCCAGCACTGATGGGACTAGCGGGAAGGAGACCCAGTACTTC.

This clone was detected only once. The chain recombines TRBV29-1 with TRBJ1-5; 11 nucleotides agree with TRBD1. V shed 7 bases and J 9 bases; nucleotides not matched to a gene: 8. CDR1 and CDR2 from the germline V gene are SQVTM and ANQGSEA. There are 13 residues in the CDR3. The CDR3 here is CSDQDRGLRPQHF. CDR3 sequence (DNA): TGCAGCGACCAGGACAGGGGGCTCCGGCCCCAGCATTTT.

This clone was found once. The chain is built from TRBV28 and TRBJ1-2; 8 bases align to TRBD1. V shed 3 bases, J shed 5 bases, and the junction held 2 bases outside the gene matches. The germline CDR1 and CDR2 sequences are MDHEN and SYDVKM. The CDR3 spans 13 residues. CDR3 nucleotide sequence: TGTGCCAGCAGTTTCCAGGGGGCATATGGCTACACCTTC. It encodes CASSFQGAYGYTF.

The rearrangement joins TRBV24-1 to TRBJ1-2, with no clear D. This CDR3 is 14 amino acids long. Germline CDR1 is KGHDR and CDR2 is SFDVKD. V was cut by 7 bases and J by 4 bases, with 15 bases left in between. The CDR3 reads CATRVERQPYGYTF. Here the CDR3 DNA reads TGTGCCACCAGGGTTGAGAGGCAACCCTATGGCTACACCTTC.

The chain combines TRBV5-1 with TRBJ1-3; no definite D call. V lost 7 bases and J lost 0, with 14 bases in between. This CDR3 comprises 15 residues. Germline assignment: CDR1 SGHRS and CDR2 YFSETQ. The CDR3, as DNA: TGCGCCAGCCCCTGGGAGGGCCCCTCTGGAAACACCATATATTTT. Encoded protein: CASPWEGPSGNTIYF.

The V call is TRBV5-3, the J call TRBJ2-2; 11 bases match TRBD2. TRBV5-3 is treated as an ORF (open reading frame) with a function not yet certain. This CDR3 spans 18 amino acids. Germline trimming cut 2 bases from V and 0 bases from J; bases unmatched to any gene: 6. CDR3 bases: TGTGCCAGAAGCTTCCGGACTAGCGGGCGAGCGAACACCGGGGAGCTGTTTTTT. Translation: CARSFRTSGRANTGELFF.

The genes are TRBV1 and TRBJ1-1. TRBV1 is annotated as a pseudogene. CDR3 length equals 18 residues. Written as DNA, the CDR3 is TGCACCAGCAGCCAAGCCGACTTCCGCCGGGTCATGAACACTGAAGCTTTCTTT. It yields the protein CTSSQADFRRVMNTEAFF.

This clone was detected only a few times. The gene calls are TRBV9 and TRBJ1-2; TRBD1 matches 9 bases. Losses at the gene ends were 9 bases for V and 3 bases for J; bases not matched to a gene: 12. There are 15 residues in the CDR3. Per germline, CDR1 SGDLS and CDR2 YYNGEE. The CDR3 nucleotides read TGTGCCATGCTGTCCCGGGACAGGGTTGACTATGGCTACACCTTC. This encodes CAMLSRDRVDYGYTF.

The chain combines TRBV3-1 (or the pseudogene TRBV3-2) with TRBJ2-3; 14 nucleotides line up with TRBD2. The CDR3 loop spans 16 amino acids. Per germline, CDR1 LGHDT and CDR2 YNNKEL (reference sequence). Germline trimming cut 3 bases from V and 6 bases from J; bases unmatched to any gene: 5. The CDR3 DNA is TGTGCCAGCAGCCAGAGACTAGCGGGAGGGACGGATACGCAGTATTTT. Translated, it gives CASSQRLAGGTDTQYF.

The chain combines TRBV7-9 with TRBJ1-1, with TRBD1 identical over 8 bases. The J segment lost 1 base and the V segment lost 5 bases, leaving 3 bases of the junction unmatched. The CDR3 consists of 14 residues. Germline assignment: CDR1 SEHNR and CDR2 FQNEAQ (reference sequence). CDR3 bases: TGTGCCAGCAGCGTAGACAGGGGGAACACTGAAGCTTTCTTT. Its translation is CASSVDRGNTEAFF.

V is TRBV6-6 and J is TRBJ2-2, with no clear D. Germline CDR1 MNHNY, CDR2 SVGAGI (reference sequence). V was cut by 0 bases and J by 6 bases, with 8 bases left in between. This CDR3 has 14 residues. DNA for the CDR3: TGTGCCAGCAGTTACTCGACGGGTGCCGGGGAGCTGTTTTTT. Protein sequence: CASSYSTGAGELFF.

The genes are TRBV9 and TRBJ2-4, with 10 bases that match TRBD2. V shed 3 bases, J shed 3 bases, and the junction held 12 bases outside the gene matches. Germline CDR1 and CDR2: SGDLS and YYNGEE. This CDR3 contains 18 residues. CDR3 residues: CASSGGSGGARDKNIQYF. CDR3 DNA: TGTGCCAGCAGCGGAGGCAGCGGGGGGGCCCGGGACAAAAACATTCAGTACTTC.

This clone was seen just once. V is TRBV7-2 and J is TRBJ2-1; TRBD2 matches at 11 bases. From germline, CDR1 is SGHTA and CDR2 FQGNSA. The CDR3 is made up of 17 amino acids. The J segment lost 3 bases and the V segment lost 4 bases, leaving 8 bases of the junction unmatched. Written as DNA, the CDR3 is TGTGCCAGCAGCTCATCCAAACTAGCGGGAGTCTACAATGAGCAGTTCTTC. The encoded protein is CASSSSKLAGVYNEQFF.

V and J are TRBV6-1 and TRBJ2-2, with TRBD1 identical over 7 bases. V lost 4 bases and J lost 2; bases outside the gene matches: 7. The CDR3 extends over 16 amino acids. Germline lookup yields CDR1 MNHNS and CDR2 SASEGT. This chain's CDR3 is CASSASGGANTGELFF. CDR3 nucleotides: TGTGCCAGCAGTGCGTCAGGGGGTGCTAACACCGGGGAGCTGTTTTTT.

The chain has TRBV5-5 and TRBJ1-1; 7 nucleotides match TRBD1. Losses at the gene ends were 4 bases for V and 0 bases for J; bases not matched to a gene: 9. CDR1 is SGHKS and CDR2 is YYEKEE in the germline V gene (reference sequence). This CDR3 has 16 amino acids. CDR3 amino acids: CASSILRTGLNTEAFF. For the CDR3, the DNA is TGTGCCAGCAGCATCCTCCGGACAGGCCTGAACACTGAAGCTTTCTTT.

The rearrangement joins TRBV12-3 or TRBV12-4 to TRBJ2-7, with unresolved D. With 3 bases removed from V and 4 bases from J, the gap between germline ends came to 10 bases. The CDR3 contains 13 residues. Here the CDR3 DNA reads TGTGCCAGCAGTTTTCACAGCCTGTACGAGCAGTACGTC. Its translation is CASSFHSLYEQYV.

The V call is TRBV24-1, the J call TRBJ2-3, with TRBD1 matching over 10 bases. This CDR3 region has 17 residues. Germline V gives CDR1 KGHDR, CDR2 SFDVKD. J lost 1 base, V lost 3 bases, and 6 bases had no gene match. The CDR3 coding sequence is TGTGCCACCAGTGATCGACAGGGGGCCCCTGGCACAGATACGCAGTATTTT. Encoded protein: CATSDRQGAPGTDTQYF.

V is TRBV5-1 and J is TRBJ2-2; possible D gene TRBD1, 6 bases. Trimming left V 2 bases short and J 0 bases short, with 8 bases between. This CDR3 comprises 15 residues. Germline V lookup: CDR1 SGHRS, CDR2 YFSETQ. CDR3 protein: CASSFGTPNTGELFF. The CDR3, as DNA: TGCGCCAGCAGCTTCGGGACACCGAACACCGGGGAGCTGTTTTTT.

This clone was counted a few times. This chain connects TRBV2 to TRBJ2-3, with TRBD2 matching 10 bases. Germline values: CDR1 SNHLY, CDR2 FYNNEI. J gave up 2 bases and V 9 bases, and 17 bases lay outside the gene matches. The length of the CDR3 is 18 residues. CDR3 sequence: CARTEGRTSGLYTDTQYF. The CDR3 DNA reads as TGTGCCAGGACAGAAGGGAGGACTAGCGGACTATACACAGATACGCAGTATTTT.

This chain connects TRBV5-1 to TRBJ1-2; D is unclear. The V gene's germline CDR1 is SGHRS and CDR2 YFSETQ. The CDR3 has 14 amino acids. Trimming took off 4 bases at V and 1 base at J, with 11 bases between the two ends. The DNA of the CDR3 is TGCGCCAGCAGCCCATCGGGAGTTAACTATGGCTACACCTTC. Translation: CASSPSGVNYGYTF.

This sequence joins TRBV5-1 and TRBJ2-3; D ambiguous. With 2 bases removed from V and 4 bases from J, the gap between germline ends came to 14 bases. The CDR3 runs to 15 residues. Germline V gene data show CDR1 as SGHRS and CDR2 as YFSETQ. The CDR3 DNA follows: TGCGCCAGCAGCTTCGACGCGGCGGAGTCAGATACGCAGTATTTT. Translated: CASSFDAAESDTQYF.

This chain uses TRBV15 with TRBJ1-2; TRBD1 aligns across 7 bases. V was pared by 0 bases and J by 5 bases, with 6 bases of the junction left unmatched. The CDR3 length is 15 residues. CDR1 and CDR2 (germline): LNHNV, YYDKDF (reference sequence). The CDR3 DNA reads TGTGCCACCAGCAGAGAGGAGGGGGCGCGATATGGCTACACCTTC. It yields the protein CATSREEGARYGYTF.

Points on this clone: The junction does not match germline at one end; this may be a read error. The genes are TRBV7-2 and TRBJ2-1; TRBD2 aligns across 12 bases. This CDR3 has 16 amino acids. Germline V lookup: CDR1 SGHTA, CDR2 FQGNSA. The CDR3 region is CASSFGLAGSFNEQFF. The CDR3 DNA reads TGTGCCAGCAGCTTTGGACTAGCGGGATCCTTCAATGAGCAGTTCTTC.

The gene calls are TRBV18 and TRBJ1-5; 8 bases are a match to TRBD1. Germline CDR1 and CDR2: KGHSH and LQKENI. CDR3 length: 15 residues. V gave up 6 bases and J gave up 4 bases; unmatched junction bases: 8. CDR3 sequence (DNA): TGTGCCAGCTCCCGCTGGGGACAGGAAAATCAGCCCCAGCATTTT. This sequence encodes CASSRWGQENQPQHF.

The CDR3 bases are TGTGCCTGGAGTCCCAGGGGAGCGGGGCACACAGATACGCAGTATTTT. This gives the protein CAWSPRGAGHTDTQYF. The rearrangement links TRBV30 to TRBJ2-3; possible D gene TRBD2, 7 bases. The CDR3 is 16 amino acids. Germline CDR1 reads GTSNPN; CDR2 reads SVGIG (reference sequence). Trimming left V 2 bases short and J 2 bases short, with 17 bases between.

V usage is TRBV2 and J usage is TRBJ2-7; 7 nucleotides agree with TRBD2. Germline V CDR1 and CDR2: SNHLY, FYNNEI. The CDR3 runs 14 residues. Trimming cost V 2 bases and J 6 bases; bases outside gene matches: 7. CDR3 sequence (DNA): TGTGCCAGCAGTGAAACAACCTGGGGGGGCGAGCAGTACTTC. Protein: CASSETTWGGEQYF.